This record concerns one TCR beta chain sequence. Original analysis: Estimated nucleated cell counts came from reference gene primer amplification. Here immunoSEQ multiplex PCR was the method, and the copy in TCRdb shows in-frame clones only, minus some. For V, J and clone size, that table is used; D and trimming come from the DNA. The sample contains more than 75,000 clones, about 79% of which appear only once. This entry is derived from a study of blood T cell repertoires in COVID-19. Study as a whole: Sites across the United States, Italy and Spain contributed samples from acute and convalescent COVID-19. The cDNA or gDNA used as material had been derived from T cells, B-cell-depleted T cells, or PBMCs.

Germline-derived CDR1 and CDR2 are SGHRS and YFSETQ. V was cut by 4 bases and J by 9 bases, with 20 bases left in between. CDR3 size: 15 residues. The TCR comes from a man between 60 and 75 years old with acute or convalescent COVID-19. The V call is TRBV5-1, the J call TRBJ2-1, with D tentatively TRBD2 (6 bases). Sequenced: peripheral blood. The CDR3: CASSPGTPALGEQFF. The CDR3 coding sequence is TGCGCCAGCAGCCCGGGGACTCCCGCCTTAGGTGAGCAGTTCTTC. Combining the CDR3 with reference TRBV5-1 and TRBJ2-1 gives the whole variable domain KAGVTQTPRYLIKTRGQQVTLSCSPISGHRSVSWYQQTPGQGLQFLFEYFSETQRNKGNFPGRFSGRQFSNSRSEMNVSTLELGDSALYLCASSPGTPALGEQFFGPGTRLTVL.